This TCR beta chain was documented in a study of low-dose radiotherapy and immunotherapy resistance in tumors. The wider study: Intravenously given cyclophosphamide 200 mg/m2 followed a two-week schedule that placed each dose one day before radiation and immunotherapy.

Gene-specific TRAV and TRBV primers were used for first-strand cDNA, covering alpha and beta chains. Amplification, which lasted approximately 20 PCR cycles, used a constant-region primer and V-primer adapter to amplify TCRs. In vitro transcription amplified the mRNA that had been isolated. TCRdb re-derived calls from the reads in MiXCR, one entry per CDR3 protein. The sample shows tens of thousands of distinct CDR3 sequences, around 54% of them seen only once. The CDR3 runs 14 residues. Points on this clonotype: Since a far larger clone is one base different, this is likely a read error.

The time point was: after trial treatment. The treatment here: LDRT plus nivolumab, ipilimumab, low-dose cyclophosphamide and aspirin (RACIN trial). Treatment combined nivolumab, ipilimumab, aspirin, low-dose cyclophosphamide and low-dose radiotherapy in a dose-escalation trial. Solid tumors that lacked tumor-infiltrating lymphocytes and were advanced were present in eligible patients. This specimen was PBMCs, taken after low-dose radiotherapy plus immunotherapy. The receptor comes from a male donor with gallbladder cancer. The chain carries TRBV1 and TRBJ1-5; the table's D call, TRBD1, was not checked against the DNA. TRBV1 counts as a pseudogene. CDR3 residues: CASSQATGDRPQHF. The CDR3 nucleotides are TGCGCCAGCAGCCAAGCGACAGGGGATCGGCCCCAGCATTTT.